Listed below are T cell receptor beta chains from one sample, sequenced in a study of blood T cell repertoires in COVID-19. TCRdb's table, derived via immunoSEQ multiplex PCR, lists solely in-frame clones and lacks some. Of a few hundred thousand clones in the sample, 80% to 90% were seen once. The sequencing sample was made of PBMCs or T cells enriched from blood (not recorded which). Receptors were obtained from a man aged 35 to 55 who had recovered from COVID-19. Both conserved end residues are part of each CDR3.

j_call: TRBJ2-2; v_call: TRBV28; cdr3_length: 14; cdr3_aa: CASNQGGPTGELFF
j_call: TRBJ2-3; v_call: TRBV7-2; cdr3_length: 13; cdr3_aa: CASSLSLTDTQYF
j_call: TRBJ1-5; v_call: TRBV6-2/TRBV6-3; cdr3_length: 15; cdr3_aa: CASSYMDRAGQPQHF
j_call: TRBJ1-5; v_call: TRBV3-1/TRBV3-2; cdr3_length: 13; cdr3_aa: CASSRGGDQPQHF
j_call: TRBJ2-1; v_call: TRBV11-1; cdr3_length: 14; cdr3_aa: CASTLAGTDNEQFF
j_call: TRBJ2-7; v_call: TRBV4-1; cdr3_length: 15; cdr3_aa: CASSQTRTGGLEQYF
j_call: TRBJ1-6; v_call: TRBV4-3; cdr3_length: 14; cdr3_aa: CASSQGTENSPLHF
j_call: TRBJ2-2; v_call: TRBV6-1; cdr3_length: 15; cdr3_aa: CASSETMSNTGELFF
j_call: TRBJ1-5; v_call: TRBV19; cdr3_length: 14; cdr3_aa: CASSTTRGNQPQHF
j_call: TRBJ1-1; v_call: TRBV13; cdr3_length: 16; cdr3_aa: CASSSRRFTGGNEAFF
j_call: TRBJ2-1; v_call: TRBV11-3; cdr3_length: 16; cdr3_aa: CASSSELAGGFNEQFF
j_call: TRBJ1-1; v_call: TRBV28; cdr3_length: 15; cdr3_aa: CASSHARGGLKEAFF
j_call: TRBJ2-1; v_call: TRBV3-1/TRBV3-2; cdr3_length: 13; cdr3_aa: CASSQQVGWEQFF
j_call: TRBJ2-3; v_call: TRBV11-2; cdr3_length: 16; cdr3_aa: CASSKGGQEHIDTQYF
j_call: TRBJ2-2; v_call: TRBV7-6; cdr3_length: 16; cdr3_aa: CASSLGLAGGAGELFF
j_call: TRBJ2-1; v_call: TRBV20-1; cdr3_length: 11; cdr3_aa: CSARSVNEQFF
j_call: TRBJ1-1; v_call: TRBV6-5; cdr3_length: 13; cdr3_aa: CASSPTGNTEAFF
j_call: TRBJ2-1; v_call: TRBV5-6; cdr3_length: 16; cdr3_aa: CASSVLAGYVPNEQFF
j_call: TRBJ2-5; v_call: TRBV11-2; cdr3_length: 13; cdr3_aa: CASSRGTSETQYF
j_call: TRBJ2-3; v_call: TRBV7-2; cdr3_length: 15; cdr3_aa: CASSLSSGISDTQYF
j_call: TRBJ2-2; v_call: TRBV11-1; cdr3_length: 16; cdr3_aa: CASSSRTGWGTGELFF
j_call: TRBJ2-1; v_call: TRBV7-2; cdr3_length: 14; cdr3_aa: CASSWGLAGHEQFF
j_call: TRBJ2-1; v_call: TRBV27; cdr3_length: 15; cdr3_aa: CASSSGSSLPNEQFF
j_call: TRBJ1-4; v_call: TRBV6-5; cdr3_length: 14; cdr3_aa: CASSRRQANEKLFF
j_call: TRBJ2-7; v_call: TRBV5-1; cdr3_length: 14; cdr3_aa: CASSVGTAPDEQYF
j_call: TRBJ1-5; v_call: TRBV21-1; cdr3_length: 16; cdr3_aa: CASSSPEGYSNQPQHF
j_call: TRBJ1-2; v_call: TRBV20-1; cdr3_length: 11; cdr3_aa: CSAPDRGGYTF
j_call: TRBJ1-6; v_call: TRBV18; cdr3_length: 14; cdr3_aa: CASSPGTANSPLHF
j_call: TRBJ1-2; v_call: TRBV12-1; cdr3_length: 15; cdr3_aa: CASSFPPRGLRGYTF
j_call: TRBJ2-1; v_call: TRBV29-1; cdr3_length: 11; cdr3_aa: CSVEEDSSQFF
j_call: TRBJ1-2; v_call: TRBV2; cdr3_length: 15; cdr3_aa: CASSGGTGVSYGYTF
j_call: TRBJ2-6; v_call: TRBV9; cdr3_length: 18; cdr3_aa: CASSVHYSGVSGANVLTF
j_call: TRBJ1-5; v_call: TRBV5-1; cdr3_length: 14; cdr3_aa: CASSLGLDNQPQHF
j_call: TRBJ2-7; v_call: TRBV5-6; cdr3_length: 14; cdr3_aa: CASSLGAGYYEQYF
j_call: TRBJ1-1; v_call: TRBV7-9; cdr3_length: 14; cdr3_aa: CASSPGQVNTEAFF
j_call: TRBJ2-7; v_call: TRBV10-3; cdr3_length: 14; cdr3_aa: CAISVGTPSYEQYF
j_call: TRBJ2-1; v_call: TRBV6-2/TRBV6-3; cdr3_length: 15; cdr3_aa: CASSLASGSYNEQFF
j_call: TRBJ1-1; v_call: TRBV27; cdr3_length: 14; cdr3_aa: CASRLAWLNTEAFF
j_call: TRBJ2-2; v_call: TRBV19; cdr3_length: 16; cdr3_aa: CASSIAAGANTGELFF
j_call: TRBJ2-3; v_call: TRBV30; cdr3_length: 15; cdr3_aa: CAWSPARGGTDTQYF
j_call: TRBJ1-5; v_call: TRBV19; cdr3_length: 13; cdr3_aa: CASHFRNNQPQHF
j_call: TRBJ2-1; v_call: TRBV11-1; cdr3_length: 15; cdr3_aa: CASSSGTGVHNEQFF
j_call: TRBJ2-5; v_call: TRBV19; cdr3_length: 12; cdr3_aa: CASSGGRETQYF
j_call: TRBJ2-1; v_call: TRBV2; cdr3_length: 15; cdr3_aa: CASSETSGRPNEQFF
j_call: TRBJ1-1; v_call: TRBV27; cdr3_length: 15; cdr3_aa: CASSNSRTGGTEAFF
j_call: TRBJ2-7; v_call: TRBV28; cdr3_length: 12; cdr3_aa: CASSTPPYEQYF
j_call: TRBJ2-5; v_call: TRBV6-2/TRBV6-3; cdr3_length: 13; cdr3_aa: CASSYSRIGTQYF
j_call: TRBJ2-2; v_call: TRBV7-2; cdr3_length: 18; cdr3_aa: CASSSLTSGRGGTGELFF